The rows below give T cell receptor beta chains drawn from one sample of a study of blood T cell repertoires in COVID-19. Profiled with immunoSEQ multiplex PCR; TCRdb holds only in-frame clones, not every one. This sample has fewer than 300,000 clones, with more than 85% found just once. Sequenced: peripheral blood. The receptors originated from a woman aged 25-40 years with COVID-19, enrolled during active disease. Each CDR3 is given with its conserved first and last residue. Each record gives: D gene, J gene, V gene, clone size, CDR3 protein, CDR3 DNA. A D gene is named only where the DNA matches it firmly. Size values are once, few and many counts, or a class for expanded clones, and some rows have none.

D: NA; J: TRBJ2-5; V: TRBV6-1; size: NA; CDR3: CASSERLQAPQKTQYF; DNA: TGTGCCAGCAGTGAGAGGCTACAGGCCCCTCAGAAGACCCAGTACTTC
D: TRBD1; J: TRBJ1-2; V: TRBV30; size: NA; CDR3: CAWSNGKGGNYGYTF; DNA: TGTGCCTGGAGTAACGGTAAAGGGGGCAACTATGGCTACACCTTC
D: TRBD1; J: TRBJ2-3; V: TRBV24-1; size: NA; CDR3: CATSGPTGGGGADTQYF; DNA: TGTGCCACCAGTGGTCCGACAGGGGGAGGAGGTGCAGATACGCAGTATTTT
D: NA; J: TRBJ1-5; V: TRBV19; size: NA; CDR3: CASSIRGPQHF; DNA: TGTGCCAGCTCTATTCGTGGGCCCCAGCATTTT
D: NA; J: TRBJ2-7; V: TRBV6-5; size: NA; CDR3: CASTEAYEQYF; DNA: TGTGCCAGCACCGAGGCCTACGAGCAGTACTTC
D: TRBD1; J: TRBJ1-1; V: TRBV7-9; size: NA; CDR3: CASSLGDSDAFF; DNA: TGTGCCAGCAGCTTAGGGGACAGTGATGCTTTCTTT
D: NA; J: TRBJ2-3; V: TRBV5-1; size: NA; CDR3: CASSPRSVSYTDTQYF; DNA: TGCGCCAGCAGCCCCCGTTCAGTCAGTTACACAGATACGCAGTATTTT
D: NA; J: TRBJ1-1; V: TRBV28; size: NA; CDR3: CASSLPVLAEAFF; DNA: TGTGCCAGCAGTTTACCGGTTTTAGCTGAAGCTTTCTTT
D: TRBD1; J: TRBJ1-1; V: TRBV7-8; size: NA; CDR3: CASSLASPGGTEAFF; DNA: TGTGCCAGCAGCTTAGCAAGCCCAGGGGGCACTGAAGCTTTCTTT
D: NA; J: TRBJ2-7; V: TRBV11-3; size: few; CDR3: CASSLFSGSSYEQYF; DNA: TGTGCCAGCAGCTTATTTTCGGGAAGCTCCTACGAGCAGTACTTC
D: TRBD1; J: TRBJ2-7; V: TRBV18; size: NA; CDR3: CASSPGPGQVTYEQYF; DNA: TGTGCCAGCTCACCAGGGCCGGGACAGGTCACCTACGAGCAGTACTTC
D: TRBD1; J: TRBJ1-2; V: TRBV3-1/TRBV3-2; size: NA; CDR3: CASSQSGTGEGYTF; DNA: TGTGCCAGCAGCCAATCCGGGACAGGGGAAGGCTACACCTTC
D: TRBD1; J: TRBJ1-3; V: TRBV18; size: once; CDR3: CASSPALGQYSGNTIYF; DNA: TGTGCCAGCTCACCAGCTTTGGGACAGTACTCTGGAAACACCATATATTTT
D: NA; J: TRBJ2-1; V: TRBV10-3; size: NA; CDR3: CATNRTVNDEQFF; DNA: TGTGCCACAAACAGGACAGTAAACGATGAGCAGTTCTTC
D: NA; J: TRBJ2-5; V: TRBV5-4; size: NA; CDR3: CASSLEGRQTQYF; DNA: TGTGCCAGCAGCTTGGAAGGGAGGCAGACCCAGTACTTC
D: NA; J: TRBJ1-5; V: TRBV10-3; size: NA; CDR3: CAISESADNSNQPQHF; DNA: TGTGCCATCAGTGAGTCAGCGGATAATAGCAATCAGCCCCAGCATTTT
D: NA; J: TRBJ2-1; V: TRBV27; size: NA; CDR3: CASSLKGLSQTNEQFF; DNA: TGTGCCAGCAGTTTAAAAGGACTCTCTCAGACCAATGAGCAGTTCTTC
D: NA; J: TRBJ1-2; V: TRBV29-1; size: NA; CDR3: CSVVQDYGYTF; DNA: TGCAGCGTTGTCCAGGACTATGGCTACACCTTC
D: NA; J: TRBJ2-2; V: TRBV7-8; size: NA; CDR3: CASSPRSREWTGELFF; DNA: TGTGCCAGCAGCCCAAGATCACGGGAGTGGACCGGGGAGCTGTTTTTT
D: TRBD1; J: TRBJ1-4; V: TRBV3-1/TRBV3-2; size: NA; CDR3: CASSQSTGGDEKLFF; DNA: TGTGCCAGCAGCCAATCGACAGGGGGAGATGAAAAACTGTTTTTT
D: TRBD1; J: TRBJ1-1; V: TRBV4-1; size: NA; CDR3: CASSHPDRANTEAFF; DNA: TGCGCCAGCAGCCACCCGGACAGGGCGAACACTGAAGCTTTCTTT
D: NA; J: TRBJ1-2; V: TRBV3-1/TRBV3-2; size: NA; CDR3: CASSQDPSQSYGYTF; DNA: TGTGCCAGCAGCCAAGATCCTAGCCAAAGCTATGGCTACACCTTC
D: NA; J: TRBJ2-3; V: TRBV19; size: NA; CDR3: CASTAQADAPTDTQYF; DNA: TGTGCCAGTACCGCGCAGGCCGATGCCCCTACAGATACGCAGTATTTT
D: NA; J: TRBJ1-5; V: TRBV15; size: NA; CDR3: CATSRDYSLNQPQHF; DNA: TGTGCCACCAGCAGAGATTATTCCCTCAATCAGCCCCAGCATTTT
D: TRBD1; J: TRBJ1-5; V: TRBV10-3; size: NA; CDR3: CAIILTGANQPQHF; DNA: TGTGCCATCATCCTGACAGGGGCGAATCAGCCCCAGCATTTT
D: NA; J: TRBJ1-2; V: TRBV6-5; size: NA; CDR3: CASSSLDFANYGYTF; DNA: TGTGCCAGCAGCTCGCTAGATTTCGCTAACTATGGCTACACCTTC
D: NA; J: TRBJ2-7; V: TRBV6-5; size: NA; CDR3: CASREGGSSSYEQYF; DNA: TGTGCCAGCAGAGAGGGGGGGTCGAGCTCCTACGAGCAGTACTTC
D: NA; J: TRBJ2-7; V: TRBV28; size: NA; CDR3: CASSVRGEQYF; DNA: TGTGCCAGCAGTGTGAGAGGGGAGCAGTACTTC
D: TRBD1; J: TRBJ2-3; V: TRBV6-6; size: NA; CDR3: CASRHGQVGTDTQYF; DNA: TGTGCCAGCAGACACGGACAGGTCGGCACAGATACGCAGTATTTT
D: NA; J: TRBJ1-1; V: TRBV18; size: NA; CDR3: CASSPPGGDTEAFF; DNA: TGTGCCAGCTCACCACCCGGGGGGGACACTGAAGCTTTCTTT
D: TRBD1; J: TRBJ2-6; V: TRBV11-1; size: NA; CDR3: CASSPGGRLGANVLTF; DNA: TGTGCCAGCAGCCCAGGGGGAAGGCTTGGGGCCAACGTCCTGACTTTC
D: TRBD2; J: TRBJ2-2; V: TRBV18; size: NA; CDR3: CAGTSGANTGELFF; DNA: TGTGCCGGAACTAGCGGCGCGAACACCGGGGAGCTGTTTTTT
D: TRBD1; J: TRBJ1-5; V: TRBV2; size: NA; CDR3: CATRQGNQPQHF; DNA: TGTGCCACCAGACAGGGAAATCAGCCCCAGCATTTT
D: NA; J: TRBJ2-3; V: TRBV27; size: once; CDR3: CASSFRGRGSAGTDTQYF; DNA: TGTGCCAGCAGTTTTAGGGGTAGGGGGAGTGCTGGTACAGATACGCAGTATTTT
D: TRBD1; J: TRBJ1-4; V: TRBV3-1/TRBV3-2; size: NA; CDR3: CASSPGQATNEKLFF; DNA: TGTGCCAGCAGCCCGGGACAGGCAACTAATGAAAAACTGTTTTTT
D: NA; J: TRBJ1-5; V: TRBV18; size: once; CDR3: CASSSGVSNQPQHF; DNA: TGTGCCAGCTCCTCGGGGGTGAGCAATCAGCCCCAGCATTTT
D: NA; J: TRBJ1-2; V: TRBV9; size: NA; CDR3: CASSVAGTNYGYTF; DNA: TGTGCCAGCAGCGTAGCAGGGACTAACTATGGCTACACCTTC
D: TRBD2; J: TRBJ2-1; V: TRBV4-1; size: NA; CDR3: CASSQLGEGWYINEQFF; DNA: TGCGCCAGCAGCCAACTGGGGGAGGGTTGGTACATCAATGAGCAGTTCTTC
D: TRBD2; J: TRBJ2-1; V: TRBV27; size: NA; CDR3: CASSSTGTSSYNEQFF; DNA: TGTGCCAGCAGTTCCACCGGGACTAGCTCCTACAATGAGCAGTTCTTC
D: TRBD2; J: TRBJ2-7; V: TRBV2; size: NA; CDR3: CASSPLASGDSYEQYF; DNA: TGTGCCAGCAGCCCTCTAGCTAGCGGGGACTCCTACGAGCAGTACTTC
D: TRBD2; J: TRBJ2-2; V: TRBV19; size: once; CDR3: CASTLGGANTGELFF; DNA: TGTGCCAGTACCCTGGGGGGGGCGAACACCGGGGAGCTGTTTTTT
D: TRBD1; J: TRBJ2-5; V: TRBV5-1; size: NA; CDR3: CASSLGQGARETQYF; DNA: TGCGCCAGCAGCTTGGGGCAGGGGGCCCGGGAGACCCAGTACTTC
D: TRBD1; J: TRBJ1-1; V: TRBV30; size: NA; CDR3: CAWVPSGQGNTEAFF; DNA: TGTGCCTGGGTACCCTCGGGACAGGGGAACACTGAAGCTTTCTTT
D: NA; J: TRBJ2-2; V: TRBV18; size: NA; CDR3: CASSPLADTGELFF; DNA: TGTGCCAGCTCACCTCTAGCAGACACCGGGGAGCTGTTTTTT
D: TRBD1; J: TRBJ2-1; V: TRBV6-5; size: NA; CDR3: CASLRDRHYNEQFF; DNA: TGTGCCAGCCTCCGGGACAGGCACTACAATGAGCAGTTCTTC